Below are 18 T cell receptor beta chains sequenced from a single sample in a study of vaccination effects on CD4 cells after COVID-19. Following culture for around 9 days, CD4+ T cells were isolated. By PCR, the person was confirmed to have had SARS-CoV-2 infection between March and December 2020. Participants each got two BNT162b2 or mRNA-1273 vaccine doses. Assay used: immunoSEQ multiplex PCR; TCRdb lists only in-frame clones, some missing. The sample holds roughly 30,000 clones, around 75% seen once. These receptors lack a known antigen. The input for sequencing was CD4+ T cells from PBMCs cultured without peptide, taken after COVID-19 vaccination. These receptors all come from a human donor who had a prior SARS-CoV-2 infection.

This sequence joins TRBV6-5 and TRBJ2-1; 11 positions agree with TRBD1. Trimming took 5 bases from V and 7 from J; bases not matched to a gene: 7. The V gene's germline CDR1 is MNHEY and CDR2 SVGAGI. The CDR3 is 15 residues long. CDR3 coding DNA: TGTGCCAGCAGTCGACCGGACAGGGGGCATAATGAGCAGTTCTTC. The encoded protein is CASSRPDRGHNEQFF.

This clone was observed a handful of times. The rearrangement links TRBV19 to TRBJ1-4, with 9 bases identical to TRBD1. V lost 5 bases, J lost 7 bases, and 20 bases stayed unmatched. The CDR3 sequence is 19 residues long. Per germline, CDR1 LNHDA and CDR2 SQIVND (reference sequence). The CDR3 here is CASSAYGQGISGPTEKLFF. The CDR3 nucleotides are TGTGCCAGTAGTGCGTATGGACAGGGGATCTCCGGTCCTACTGAAAAACTGTTTTTT.

The chain couples TRBV4-1 to TRBJ2-1; D not resolved. Per germline, CDR1 MGHRA and CDR2 YSYEKL. V lost 1 base and J 7 bases, leaving 20 bases between the germline ends. CDR3 length: 17 amino acids. CDR3 coding DNA: TGCGCCAGCAGCCAAGGCCTCTTGGGAAGGGAAAGGAATGAGCAGTTCTTC. Its translation is CASSQGLLGRERNEQFF.

This clone came up a few times. The chain has TRBV12-3 or TRBV12-4 and TRBJ1-1; D may be TRBD1 (6 bases). V dropped 8 bases and J dropped 12 bases, with 19 bases sitting between them. The CDR3 covers 12 residues. The CDR3 bases are TGTGCCAGCGGCCGGGGCCAGGGGACAACTTTCTTT. Amino acid sequence: CASGRGQGTTFF.

This clone was observed a single time. The V gene is TRBV2, the J gene TRBJ2-2; D perhaps matches TRBD1 (6 bases). CDR3 length equals 13 residues. Germline V gene data show CDR1 as SNHLY and CDR2 as FYNNEI. The germline V and J ends were trimmed by 6 bases and 6 bases, with 11 bases remaining between them. CDR3 nucleotide sequence: TGTGCCAGCAGACTTACAGGGTCCGGGGAGCTGTTTTTT. It encodes CASRLTGSGELFF.

The gene calls are TRBV5-1 and TRBJ1-2; the match to TRBD1 covers 9 bases. Germline CDR1 is SGHRS and CDR2 is YFSETQ. This CDR3 has 15 amino acids. Unmatched junction bases numbered 8, after V lost 5 bases and J lost 3 bases. The CDR3 sequence: CASRVGQGKDYGYTF. The DNA for the CDR3 is TGCGCCAGCAGGGTGGGACAGGGCAAAGACTATGGCTACACCTTC.

The chain employs TRBV7-8 and TRBJ1-3, with TRBD1 matching 7 bases. The CDR3 runs 17 residues. Germline V CDR1 and CDR2: SGHVS, FQNEAQ. V was clipped by 5 bases and J by 2 bases; unmatched bases: 12. In DNA, the CDR3 is TGTGCCAGCAGCGAACTAAACAGGGGCGTTGCTGGAAACACCATATATTTT. This encodes CASSELNRGVAGNTIYF.

Here the CDR3 reads CASSQETGQGAFETQYF. The DNA of the CDR3 is TGTGCCAGCAGCCAAGAAACAGGACAGGGGGCATTTGAGACCCAGTACTTC. This chain links TRBV4-2 with TRBJ2-5; TRBD1 aligns across 11 bases. The germline V gene has CDR1 LGHNA and CDR2 YNFKEQ. The CDR3 is 17 residues long. The J segment lost 5 bases and the V segment lost 0 bases, leaving 8 bases of the junction unmatched.

The table lists this clone with a count of one. This rearrangement joins TRBV5-1 to TRBJ1-4, with 9 bases that match TRBD1. The CDR3 loop spans 16 amino acids. Losses at the gene ends were 2 bases for V and 8 bases for J; bases not matched to a gene: 10. Germline V CDR1 and CDR2: SGHRS, YFSETQ. The CDR3 here is CASSLLVGQGTEKLFF. CDR3 nucleotide sequence: TGCGCCAGCAGCTTATTAGTGGGACAGGGAACCGAAAAACTGTTTTTT.

The chain combines TRBV20-1 with TRBJ2-3, with unresolved D. Trimming shortened V by 7 bases and J by 4 bases, and 9 bases separated the two germline ends. The CDR3 spans 11 residues. Looked up from germline, CDR1 is DFQATT and CDR2 is SNEGSKA (reference sequence). CDR3 sequence: CSVRVADTQYF. DNA of the CDR3: TGCAGTGTAAGGGTCGCAGATACGCAGTATTTT.

The chain is built from TRBV6-5 and TRBJ2-5; D is uncertain. This CDR3 region has 11 residues. CDR1 MNHEY and CDR2 SVGAGI come from the germline V gene. V was trimmed by 0 bases and J by 11 bases, leaving 7 bases between them. The CDR3 here is CASSYSGIQYF. The CDR3 nucleotides read TGTGCCAGCAGTTACTCCGGAATTCAGTACTTC.

The rearrangement links TRBV5-1 to TRBJ1-6, with no clear D. The germline gives CDR1 SGHRS, CDR2 YFSETQ. CDR3 length: 16 residues. Trimming pared 1 base from V and 6 bases from J, leaving 14 bases between. DNA for the CDR3: TGCGCCAGCAGCTTGAGTGAAAGACGGATTAATTCACCCCTCCACTTT. Amino acid sequence: CASSLSERRINSPLHF.

The CDR3 protein is CASSHGTRGDPLWGETQYF. The CDR3 DNA is TGCGCCAGCAGCCACGGTACTAGAGGGGACCCCCTGTGGGGGGAGACCCAGTACTTC. The chain joins TRBV5-1 to TRBJ2-5; D may match TRBD1 or TRBD2 (5 bases each). V lost 4 bases, J lost 5 bases, and 30 bases lay in between. Germline lookup yields CDR1 SGHRS and CDR2 YFSETQ. The CDR3 runs to 19 residues.

The V gene is TRBV18, the J gene TRBJ1-2; TRBD1 is a possible D gene (5 bases). Trimming stripped 2 bases from V and 8 bases from J, with 12 bases between. Germline CDR1 and CDR2: KGHSH and LQKENI. This CDR3 comprises 13 residues. The CDR3 is CASSPLGDSGYTF. For the CDR3, the DNA is TGTGCCAGCTCACCATTGGGGGACTCAGGCTACACCTTC.

This clone was observed a few times. V gene TRBV19 combines with J gene TRBJ2-2; TRBD1 aligns across 7 bases. This CDR3 has 15 amino acids. The germline gives CDR1 LNHDA, CDR2 SQIVND (reference sequence). After removal of 5 bases from V and 2 bases from J, the junction contained 5 bases not matched to a gene. Here the CDR3 DNA reads TGTGCCAGTAGTCCGGGACAGCCAAACACCGGGGAGCTGTTTTTT. Residues: CASSPGQPNTGELFF.

The J gene is TRBJ2-5, the V gene TRBV19, with 13 bases aligning to TRBD2. Germline V CDR1 and CDR2: LNHDA, SQIVND (reference sequence). CDR3 length equals 16 residues. The J segment lost 1 base and the V segment lost 5 bases, leaving 4 bases of the junction unmatched. CDR3 in amino acids: CASSLRTSGSQETQYF. CDR3 sequence (DNA): TGTGCCAGTAGTCTGCGGACTAGCGGGAGCCAAGAGACCCAGTACTTC.

The chain is built from TRBV9 and TRBJ2-3; perhaps D is TRBD1 or TRBD2 (5 bases each). V was pared by 3 bases and J by 2 bases, with 16 bases between. Per germline, CDR1 SGDLS and CDR2 YYNGEE. This CDR3 region has 16 residues. This CDR3 reads CASSADPGPTTDTQYF. CDR3 DNA: TGTGCCAGCAGCGCGGACCCGGGACCGACCACAGATACGCAGTATTTT.

This clone was detected a few times. The V call is TRBV24-1, the J call TRBJ2-7; D gene unclear. Trimming shortened V by 4 bases and J by 2 bases, and 8 bases separated the two germline ends. CDR1 is KGHDR and CDR2 is SFDVKD in the germline V gene. CDR3 length: 13 amino acids. In nucleotides, the CDR3 is TGTGCCACCAGTGAAGCAATCACCTACGAGCAGTACTTC. Amino acids: CATSEAITYEQYF.